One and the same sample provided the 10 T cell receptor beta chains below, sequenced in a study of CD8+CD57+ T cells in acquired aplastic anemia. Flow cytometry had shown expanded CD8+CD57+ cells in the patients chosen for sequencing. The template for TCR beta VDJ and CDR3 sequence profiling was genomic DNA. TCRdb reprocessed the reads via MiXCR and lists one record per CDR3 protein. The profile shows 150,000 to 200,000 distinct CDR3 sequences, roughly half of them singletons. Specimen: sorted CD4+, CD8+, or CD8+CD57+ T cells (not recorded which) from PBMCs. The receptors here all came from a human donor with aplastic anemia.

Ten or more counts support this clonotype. CDR3 sequence (DNA): TGTGCCAGCAGCCTGGGCCCCGGGACAGCAAACACCGGGGAGCTGTTTTTT. It codes for CASSLGPGTANTGELFF. This chain joins TRBV5-5 and TRBJ2-2, with TRBD1 identical over 7 bases. V trimming: 4 bases; J trimming: 2 bases; junction bases outside the gene matches: 11. The CDR3 sequence is 17 residues long. The germline V gene has CDR1 SGHKS and CDR2 YYEKEE (reference sequence).

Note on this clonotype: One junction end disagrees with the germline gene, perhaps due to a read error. The CDR3 nucleotides are TGTGCCAGCAGTTTAGGAAGGCTCGAGCAGTTCTTC. This gives the protein CASSLGRLEQFF. V usage is TRBV7-9 and J usage is TRBJ2-1; no definite D call. Germline loops: CDR1 SEHNR, CDR2 FQNEAQ (reference sequence). The CDR3 covers 12 residues.

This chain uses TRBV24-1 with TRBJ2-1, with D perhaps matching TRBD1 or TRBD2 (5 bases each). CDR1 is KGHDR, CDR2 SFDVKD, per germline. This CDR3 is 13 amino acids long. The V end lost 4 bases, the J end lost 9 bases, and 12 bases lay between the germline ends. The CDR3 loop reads CATSDRSGTEQFF. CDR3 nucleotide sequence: TGTGCCACCAGTGACCGGAGTGGGACTGAGCAGTTCTTC.

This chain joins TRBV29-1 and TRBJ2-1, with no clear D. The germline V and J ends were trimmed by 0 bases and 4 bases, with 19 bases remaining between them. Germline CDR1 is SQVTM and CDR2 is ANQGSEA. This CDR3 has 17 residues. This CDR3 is CSVEDTREKQAYNEQFF. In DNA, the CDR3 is TGCAGCGTTGAAGATACAAGGGAAAAGCAGGCTTACAATGAGCAGTTCTTC.

CDR3 protein: CSARVGTGVEQYF. The CDR3 DNA follows: TGCAGTGCTAGAGTCGGGACAGGGGTCGAGCAGTACTTC. This chain connects TRBV20-1 to TRBJ2-7; 10 bases map to TRBD1. The V gene's germline CDR1 is DFQATT and CDR2 SNEGSKA (reference sequence). V lost 1 base to trimming and J lost 6 bases; unmatched junction nucleotides: 3. This CDR3 has 13 amino acids.

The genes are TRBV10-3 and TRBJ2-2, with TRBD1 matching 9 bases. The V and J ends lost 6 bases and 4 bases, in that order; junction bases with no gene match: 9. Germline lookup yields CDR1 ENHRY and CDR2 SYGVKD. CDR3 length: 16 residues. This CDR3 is CAISDPGQGFTGELFF. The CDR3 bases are TGTGCCATCAGCGACCCGGGACAGGGCTTCACCGGGGAGCTGTTTTTT.

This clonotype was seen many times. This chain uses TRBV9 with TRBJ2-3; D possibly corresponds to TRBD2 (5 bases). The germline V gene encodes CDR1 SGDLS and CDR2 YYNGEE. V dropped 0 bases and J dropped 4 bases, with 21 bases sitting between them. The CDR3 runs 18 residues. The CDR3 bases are TGTGCCAGCAGCGTAGGAGGTCGTGGGAGAGGGTGGGCAGATACGCAGTATTTT. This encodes CASSVGGRGRGWADTQYF.

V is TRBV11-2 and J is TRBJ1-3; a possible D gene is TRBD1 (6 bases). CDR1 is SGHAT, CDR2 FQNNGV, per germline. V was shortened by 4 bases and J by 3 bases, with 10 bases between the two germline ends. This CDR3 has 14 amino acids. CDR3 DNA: TGTGCCAGCAGCTCGGGGGGCGGTGGAAACACCATATATTTT. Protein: CASSSGGGGNTIYF.

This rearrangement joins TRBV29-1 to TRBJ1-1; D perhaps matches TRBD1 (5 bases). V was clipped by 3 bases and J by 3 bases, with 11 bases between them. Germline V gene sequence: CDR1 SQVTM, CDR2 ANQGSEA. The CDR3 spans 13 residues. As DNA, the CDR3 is TGCAGCGTTGACGGGGGATCTCACACTGAAGCTTTCTTT. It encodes CSVDGGSHTEAFF.

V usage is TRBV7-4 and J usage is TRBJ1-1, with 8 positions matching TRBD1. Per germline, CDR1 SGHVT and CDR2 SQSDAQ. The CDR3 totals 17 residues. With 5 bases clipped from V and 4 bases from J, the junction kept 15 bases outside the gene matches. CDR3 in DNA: TGTGCCAGCAGCGTGGGTAGATTGGACAGGGCGGCCACTGAAGCTTTCTTT. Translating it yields CASSVGRLDRAATEAFF.